This T cell receptor (beta chain) emerged from a study of CD8 T cells in Susac syndrome. Per germline, CDR1 MNHNS and CDR2 SASEGT. The CDR3 consists of 12 residues. The junction had 3 bases not matched to a gene; V was cut back by 10 bases and J by 5 bases. An input of roughly 0.5 to 1 ug of RNA was subjected to reverse transcription using random hexamers. MiXCR was run by TCRdb on the immunoSEQ multiplex PCR reads, yielding one entry per CDR3 protein. This sample carries about 150,000 distinct CDR3 sequences, around 92% of them seen once, and the ten largest clones take around 0.079%. This clonotype was obtained from a human donor in good health. The V gene is TRBV6-1, the J gene TRBJ1-5, with 9 bases fitting TRBD1. The sequenced sample was CD4+ T cells from PBMCs. CDR3 in DNA: TGTGCCACCTGGGACAGGGATCAGCCCCAGCATTTT. Translation: CATWDRDQPQHF.